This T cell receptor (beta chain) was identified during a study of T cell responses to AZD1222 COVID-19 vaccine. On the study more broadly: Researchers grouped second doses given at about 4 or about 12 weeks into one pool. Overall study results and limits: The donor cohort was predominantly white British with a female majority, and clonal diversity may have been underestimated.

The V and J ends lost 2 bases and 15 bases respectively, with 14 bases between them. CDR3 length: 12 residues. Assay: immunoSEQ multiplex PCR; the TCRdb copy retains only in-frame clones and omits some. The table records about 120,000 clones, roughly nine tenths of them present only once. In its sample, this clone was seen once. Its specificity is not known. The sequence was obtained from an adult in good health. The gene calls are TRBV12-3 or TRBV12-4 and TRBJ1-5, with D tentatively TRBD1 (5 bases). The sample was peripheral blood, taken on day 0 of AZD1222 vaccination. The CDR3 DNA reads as TGTGCCAGCAGTTTAAAGGCACAGGTCCCGCATTTT. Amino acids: CASSLKAQVPHF.